One and the same sample provided the 5 T cell receptor beta chains below, sequenced in a study of blood T cell repertoires in COVID-19. Measured with immunoSEQ multiplex PCR; TCRdb has only the in-frame clones, and not every one. The sample holds 330,000 or so clones, 75% to 90% seen once. The sample comprised PBMCs or T cells enriched from blood (not recorded which). These receptors originate from a man aged 30 to 39 who had recovered from COVID-19.

The rearrangement joins TRBV5-1 to TRBJ1-2; the D gene is possibly TRBD1 (5 bases). This CDR3 has 15 amino acids. V lost 5 bases and J 0 bases, leaving 14 bases between the germline ends. Looked up from germline, CDR1 is SGHRS and CDR2 is YFSETQ. DNA for the CDR3: TGCGCCAGCAGTGAGCGCGGGGGTTCTAACTATGGCTACACCTTC. It encodes CASSERGGSNYGYTF.

The chain employs TRBV15 and TRBJ2-3, with 8 bases lining up with TRBD1. The trim removed 2 bases at V and 1 base at J, leaving 2 bases unmatched. Germline loops: CDR1 LNHNV, CDR2 YYDKDF (reference sequence). The CDR3 consists of 15 residues. CDR3 sequence reads: CATSRTTGGTDTQYF. The CDR3 DNA follows: TGTGCCACCAGCAGAACGACAGGGGGCACAGATACGCAGTATTTT.

This chain links TRBV5-6 with TRBJ1-1, with D unresolved. The CDR3 consists of 14 residues. V was trimmed by 5 bases and J by 8 bases, leaving 19 bases between them. Germline CDR1 is SGHDT and CDR2 is YYEEEE. CDR3 sequence (DNA): TGTGCCAGCAGGGTGAAAGGCTACTACGAAGAAGCTTTCTTT. Residues: CASRVKGYYEEAFF.

This chain links TRBV11-2 with TRBJ2-1, with D perhaps matching TRBD1 (6 bases). This CDR3 is 14 amino acids long. Germline V CDR1 and CDR2: SGHAT, FQNNGV. Trimming left V 4 bases short and J 2 bases short, with 9 bases between. CDR3 region: CASSSGQTYNEQFF. CDR3 DNA: TGTGCCAGCAGCTCAGGACAGACCTACAATGAGCAGTTCTTC.

The V call is TRBV7-8, the J call TRBJ1-4; TRBD1 aligns across 7 bases. The trim removed 4 bases at V and 8 bases at J, leaving 7 bases unmatched. The CDR3 loop spans 14 amino acids. Germline loops: CDR1 SGHVS, CDR2 FQNEAQ. The CDR3 region has the DNA TGTGCCAGCAGCTCTCAGGGGGGATTAGAAAAACTGTTTTTT. The encoded protein is CASSSQGGLEKLFF.